A selection of T cell receptor beta chains follows, all from one sample in a study of identical twins. TCRdb re-analysed the 5' RACE reads in MiXCR, keeping a single row per CDR3 protein. The sample consists of about 900,000 distinct CDR3 sequences, around an eighth of them appearing once. These data were also reused for a study on yellow fever vaccine responses in identical twins.

The sequenced sample consisted of PBMCs. Receptors originate from a woman aged 18 to 35 in good health. CDR3s include the opening cysteine and the closing phenylalanine or tryptophan. Each record gives: clone size, J gene, V gene, D gene, CDR3 protein, CDR3 DNA. A D gene is named only where the DNA matches it firmly. Only some rows state a clone size, as once, few, many or a class for expanded clones.

clone_size: few; j_call: TRBJ2-3; v_call: TRBV7-3; d_call: TRBD1; cdr3_aa: CASSLPDRGFSTDTQYF; cdr3_nt: TGTGCCAGCAGCCTCCCGGACAGGGGTTTCAGCACAGATACGCAGTATTTT
clone_size: -; j_call: TRBJ2-3; v_call: TRBV6-1; d_call: TRBD2; cdr3_aa: CASSELAGVSDTQYF; cdr3_nt: TGTGCCAGCAGTGAACTAGCGGGAGTTTCAGATACGCAGTATTTT
clone_size: many; j_call: TRBJ1-3; v_call: TRBV20-1; d_call: -; cdr3_aa: CSARPTGGSGNTIYF; cdr3_nt: TGCAGTGCTAGGCCGACAGGCGGCTCTGGAAACACCATATATTTT
clone_size: -; j_call: TRBJ2-7; v_call: TRBV28; d_call: -; cdr3_aa: CASSLGPAGEQYF; cdr3_nt: TGTGCCAGCAGTTTGGGGCCCGCGGGGGAGCAGTACTTC
clone_size: few; j_call: TRBJ2-3; v_call: TRBV12-3/TRBV12-4; d_call: TRBD2; cdr3_aa: CASSPRTSASTDTQYF; cdr3_nt: TGTGCCAGCAGTCCAAGGACTAGCGCAAGCACAGATACGCAGTATTTT
clone_size: -; j_call: TRBJ1-2; v_call: TRBV28; d_call: TRBD1; cdr3_aa: CASSDAGGANYGYTF; cdr3_nt: TGTGCCAGCAGTGACGCAGGGGGCGCGAACTATGGCTACACCTTC
clone_size: -; j_call: TRBJ2-5; v_call: TRBV15; d_call: -; cdr3_aa: CATRGPSQETQYF; cdr3_nt: TGTGCCACCAGAGGACCTAGTCAAGAGACCCAGTACTTC
clone_size: many; j_call: TRBJ2-1; v_call: TRBV12-3/TRBV12-4; d_call: -; cdr3_aa: CASSGRRGAGLYNEQFF; cdr3_nt: TGTGCCAGCAGTGGGCGTAGGGGAGCGGGTTTGTACAATGAGCAGTTCTTC
clone_size: few; j_call: TRBJ1-3; v_call: TRBV20-1; d_call: -; cdr3_aa: CSATGPGNTIYF; cdr3_nt: TGCAGTGCTACCGGGCCTGGAAACACCATATATTTT
clone_size: -; j_call: TRBJ2-1; v_call: TRBV25-1; d_call: -; cdr3_aa: CASSDIPGAPKYNEQFF; cdr3_nt: TGTGCCAGCAGTGACATCCCGGGGGCCCCGAAATACAATGAGCAGTTCTTC
clone_size: -; j_call: TRBJ2-2; v_call: TRBV7-9; d_call: -; cdr3_aa: CASGHRTENTGELFF; cdr3_nt: TGTGCCAGCGGACACCGGACGGAAAACACCGGGGAGCTGTTTTTT
clone_size: -; j_call: TRBJ2-2; v_call: TRBV9; d_call: -; cdr3_aa: CASSVGPTGNTGELFF; cdr3_nt: TGTGCCAGCAGCGTAGGGCCGACGGGGAACACCGGGGAGCTGTTTTTT
clone_size: -; j_call: TRBJ2-5; v_call: TRBV6-4; d_call: TRBD2; cdr3_aa: CASSDTLAVPETQYF; cdr3_nt: TGTGCCAGCAGTGACACACTAGCGGTCCCGGAGACCCAGTACTTC
clone_size: -; j_call: TRBJ2-4; v_call: TRBV9; d_call: -; cdr3_aa: CASSPGSGNIQYF; cdr3_nt: TGTGCCAGCAGCCCTGGTTCGGGGAACATTCAGTACTTC
clone_size: few; j_call: TRBJ1-1; v_call: TRBV7-9; d_call: -; cdr3_aa: CASSLALSQGGNTEAFF; cdr3_nt: TGTGCCAGCAGCTTAGCGTTATCACAGGGAGGGAACACTGAAGCTTTCTTT
clone_size: few; j_call: TRBJ2-5; v_call: TRBV2; d_call: -; cdr3_aa: CASSEGSSDQETQYF; cdr3_nt: TGTGCCAGCAGTGAAGGGTCTAGCGACCAAGAGACCCAGTACTTC
clone_size: few; j_call: TRBJ1-5; v_call: TRBV6-1; d_call: -; cdr3_aa: CASGTGNVGRNQPQHF; cdr3_nt: TGTGCCAGCGGAACAGGGAATGTGGGCCGGAATCAGCCCCAGCATTTT
clone_size: once; j_call: TRBJ2-1; v_call: TRBV7-3; d_call: TRBD2; cdr3_aa: CASSLRGGLAGLNEQFF; cdr3_nt: TGTGCCAGCAGCTTAAGGGGCGGGCTAGCGGGATTGAATGAGCAGTTCTTC
clone_size: -; j_call: TRBJ2-1; v_call: TRBV20-1; d_call: TRBD1; cdr3_aa: CSATGQGANNEQFF; cdr3_nt: TGCAGTGCTACCGGACAGGGGGCCAACAATGAGCAGTTCTTC
clone_size: few; j_call: TRBJ2-7; v_call: TRBV5-1; d_call: TRBD1; cdr3_aa: CASSSGGTGPYEQYF; cdr3_nt: TGCGCCAGCAGCTCGGGCGGGACAGGGCCCTACGAGCAGTACTTC
clone_size: few; j_call: TRBJ2-5; v_call: TRBV6-5; d_call: TRBD2; cdr3_aa: CASSYGPWGLGETQYF; cdr3_nt: TGTGCCAGCAGTTACGGACCCTGGGGACTAGGAGAGACCCAGTACTTC
clone_size: -; j_call: TRBJ2-2; v_call: TRBV4-1; d_call: -; cdr3_aa: CASSQGQLNTGELFF; cdr3_nt: TGCGCCAGCAGCCAAGGACAGCTTAACACCGGGGAGCTGTTTTTT
clone_size: few; j_call: TRBJ2-1; v_call: TRBV29-1; d_call: -; cdr3_aa: CSVVGRFVDEQFF; cdr3_nt: TGCAGCGTTGTGGGCAGGTTTGTTGATGAGCAGTTCTTC
clone_size: many; j_call: TRBJ2-5; v_call: TRBV15; d_call: -; cdr3_aa: CATRNTGMETQYF; cdr3_nt: TGTGCCACCAGGAATACAGGGATGGAGACCCAGTACTTC
clone_size: -; j_call: TRBJ2-3; v_call: TRBV28; d_call: -; cdr3_aa: CASSFGGTGRSGTDTQYF; cdr3_nt: TGTGCCAGCAGTTTCGGGGGCACAGGGCGATCTGGCACAGATACGCAGTATTTT
clone_size: -; j_call: TRBJ2-7; v_call: TRBV2; d_call: -; cdr3_aa: CASSGSRYEQYF; cdr3_nt: TGTGCCAGCAGCGGGAGTAGATACGAGCAGTACTTC
clone_size: few; j_call: TRBJ2-7; v_call: TRBV2; d_call: -; cdr3_aa: CASRGPRDQLRYEQYF; cdr3_nt: TGTGCCAGCAGGGGGCCCCGGGATCAACTACGCTACGAGCAGTACTTC
clone_size: -; j_call: TRBJ1-1; v_call: TRBV28; d_call: -; cdr3_aa: CASSSSHTEAFF; cdr3_nt: TGTGCCAGCAGTTCTTCCCACACTGAAGCTTTCTTT
clone_size: few; j_call: TRBJ1-5; v_call: TRBV20-1; d_call: TRBD1; cdr3_aa: CSAARQGSNQPQHF; cdr3_nt: TGCAGTGCTGCTAGACAGGGCAGCAATCAGCCCCAGCATTTT
clone_size: -; j_call: TRBJ2-1; v_call: TRBV4-1; d_call: TRBD2; cdr3_aa: CASSQVGLAADQKLQFF; cdr3_nt: TGCGCCAGCAGCCAGGTCGGACTAGCGGCTGACCAGAAATTACAGTTCTTC
clone_size: few; j_call: TRBJ2-1; v_call: TRBV4-1; d_call: TRBD2; cdr3_aa: CASSQDGTSGPLF; cdr3_nt: TGCGCCAGCAGCCAAGACGGGACTAGCGGGCCCCTCTTC
clone_size: few; j_call: TRBJ1-1; v_call: TRBV28; d_call: TRBD1; cdr3_aa: CASSPGTGFRDTEAFF; cdr3_nt: TGTGCCAGCAGTCCTGGGACAGGTTTTCGGGACACTGAAGCTTTCTTT
clone_size: many; j_call: TRBJ1-5; v_call: TRBV20-1; d_call: TRBD1; cdr3_aa: CSARPGTVNQPQHF; cdr3_nt: TGCAGTGCAAGACCCGGGACAGTAAATCAGCCCCAGCATTTT
clone_size: few; j_call: TRBJ2-5; v_call: TRBV20-1; d_call: -; cdr3_aa: CSASWGAETQYF; cdr3_nt: TGCAGTGCTAGCTGGGGTGCGGAGACCCAGTACTTC
clone_size: -; j_call: TRBJ2-1; v_call: TRBV20-1; d_call: TRBD2; cdr3_aa: CSAANLKAGVGNEQFF; cdr3_nt: TGCAGTGCTGCCAACCTCAAAGCGGGAGTTGGAAATGAGCAGTTCTTC
clone_size: few; j_call: TRBJ1-1; v_call: TRBV20-1; d_call: -; cdr3_aa: CSAPSLLTEAFF; cdr3_nt: TGCAGTGCCCCGAGCCTCCTAACGGAAGCTTTCTTT
clone_size: few; j_call: TRBJ1-1; v_call: TRBV11-2; d_call: -; cdr3_aa: CASEGFGLNTEAFF; cdr3_nt: TGTGCCAGCGAAGGGTTCGGACTGAACACTGAAGCTTTCTTT
clone_size: few; j_call: TRBJ1-1; v_call: TRBV3-1; d_call: TRBD1; cdr3_aa: CASSHRQGEVRTEAFF; cdr3_nt: TGTGCCAGCAGCCATCGACAGGGGGAAGTTCGAACTGAAGCTTTCTTT
clone_size: few; j_call: TRBJ2-6; v_call: TRBV5-1; d_call: TRBD1; cdr3_aa: CASRHGTGNGANVLTF; cdr3_nt: TGCGCCAGCAGACACGGGACAGGGAATGGGGCCAACGTCCTGACTTTC
clone_size: many; j_call: TRBJ2-2; v_call: TRBV12-3/TRBV12-4; d_call: -; cdr3_aa: CASVIRGGELFF; cdr3_nt: TGTGCCAGCGTGATTCGGGGCGGGGAGCTGTTTTTT
clone_size: few; j_call: TRBJ2-1; v_call: TRBV7-2; d_call: TRBD2; cdr3_aa: CASSLYPRAGGGNEQFF; cdr3_nt: TGTGCCAGCAGCTTATATCCCCGTGCGGGGGGGGGCAATGAGCAGTTCTTC
clone_size: -; j_call: TRBJ1-5; v_call: TRBV27; d_call: -; cdr3_aa: CASSLTRFFQPQHF; cdr3_nt: TGTGCCAGCAGTTTGACACGTTTTTTTCAGCCCCAGCATTTT
clone_size: few; j_call: TRBJ2-3; v_call: TRBV2; d_call: TRBD2; cdr3_aa: CASSRTDGLAGGLNRVQYF; cdr3_nt: TGTGCCAGCAGTCGGACTGATGGACTAGCGGGGGGGCTGAATCGTGTGCAGTATTTT
clone_size: -; j_call: TRBJ2-1; v_call: TRBV7-6; d_call: -; cdr3_aa: CASSLAIRAEQFF; cdr3_nt: TGTGCCAGCAGCTTAGCCATCCGGGCTGAGCAGTTCTTC
clone_size: few; j_call: TRBJ2-2; v_call: TRBV7-3; d_call: -; cdr3_aa: CASSLNGGTRDTGELFF; cdr3_nt: TGTGCCAGCAGCTTAAATGGAGGGACTCGAGACACCGGGGAGCTGTTTTTT
clone_size: few; j_call: TRBJ1-3; v_call: TRBV20-1; d_call: TRBD1; cdr3_aa: CSASLQGARGNTIYF; cdr3_nt: TGCAGTGCTAGTTTACAGGGGGCGCGGGGAAACACCATATATTTT
clone_size: few; j_call: TRBJ1-2; v_call: TRBV6-1; d_call: -; cdr3_aa: CASSPGTSRYGYTF; cdr3_nt: TGTGCCAGCAGCCCCGGGACATCACGCTATGGCTACACCTTC
clone_size: few; j_call: TRBJ2-7; v_call: TRBV12-3/TRBV12-4; d_call: TRBD1; cdr3_aa: CASSLDWSYRDRGKGEGYEQYF; cdr3_nt: TGTGCCAGCAGTTTAGATTGGTCCTACCGGGACAGGGGGAAGGGGGAAGGCTACGAGCAGTACTTC
clone_size: -; j_call: TRBJ1-6; v_call: TRBV5-1; d_call: -; cdr3_aa: CASSLGQVSTPLHF; cdr3_nt: TGCGCCAGCAGCTTGGGACAGGTTTCTACACCCCTCCACTTT
clone_size: few; j_call: TRBJ2-1; v_call: TRBV24-1; d_call: TRBD2; cdr3_aa: CATSDLTSGGFNEQFF; cdr3_nt: TGTGCCACCAGTGATTTGACTAGCGGGGGCTTCAATGAGCAGTTCTTC
clone_size: few; j_call: TRBJ1-1; v_call: TRBV7-3; d_call: -; cdr3_aa: CASSLRANSNTEAFF; cdr3_nt: TGTGCCAGCAGCTTAAGGGCGAATTCGAACACTGAAGCTTTCTTT
clone_size: many; j_call: TRBJ1-6; v_call: TRBV15; d_call: -; cdr3_aa: CATSRAYVGTRSYNSPLHF; cdr3_nt: TGTGCCACCAGCAGAGCGTATGTGGGGACTCGCTCCTATAATTCACCCCTCCACTTT
clone_size: -; j_call: TRBJ1-3; v_call: TRBV20-1; d_call: -; cdr3_aa: CSARRSPGSGNTIYF; cdr3_nt: TGCAGTGCTAGAAGAAGCCCGGGATCAGGGAACACCATATATTTT
clone_size: few; j_call: TRBJ2-1; v_call: TRBV12-5; d_call: -; cdr3_aa: CARTGVFEQFF; cdr3_nt: TGTGCTAGAACAGGAGTATTTGAGCAGTTCTTC
clone_size: many; j_call: TRBJ2-5; v_call: TRBV6-6; d_call: -; cdr3_aa: CASSYGMETQYF; cdr3_nt: TGTGCCAGCAGTTACGGTATGGAGACCCAGTACTTC
clone_size: few; j_call: TRBJ1-1; v_call: TRBV5-1; d_call: TRBD1; cdr3_aa: CASSFGTGGPEAFF; cdr3_nt: TGCGCCAGCAGCTTCGGAACAGGGGGACCTGAAGCTTTCTTT
clone_size: few; j_call: TRBJ1-5; v_call: TRBV5-1; d_call: -; cdr3_aa: CASSVTGHSNQPQHF; cdr3_nt: TGCGCCAGCAGCGTAACAGGTCATAGCAATCAGCCCCAGCATTTT
clone_size: -; j_call: TRBJ2-2; v_call: TRBV4-1; d_call: TRBD1; cdr3_aa: CASSQGGTDPNTGELFF; cdr3_nt: TGCGCCAGCAGCCAAGGGGGGACAGATCCGAACACCGGGGAGCTGTTTTTT